A selection of T cell receptor beta chains follows, all from one sample in a study of cytomegalovirus exposure and HLA in healthy donors. This table comes from immunoSEQ multiplex PCR, and its TCRdb copy is limited to in-frame clones, with some not included. The repertoire holds 150,000 or so clones, roughly three quarters seen once, with around 14% in the top ten. Sequencing was performed on PBMCs. These receptor sequences come from a woman aged 40 to 49 in good health and CMV-seronegative. Each CDR3 is given without its conserved first and last residue. Fields, in order: V gene, clone size, D gene, J gene, CDR3 protein. D genes are given only for firm matches. Clone sizes are given selectively: once, few, many, or a class where the clone is expanded.

V: TRBV7-2
size: -
D: TRBD2
J: TRBJ2-7
CDR3: ASSLAASGRDISYEQY

V: TRBV27
size: few
D: TRBD2
J: TRBJ2-7
CDR3: ASSFSAGGLEQY

V: TRBV4-3
size: -
D: TRBD2
J: -
CDR3: ASSQGMAGTSVNYEQY

V: TRBV6-5
size: -
D: -
J: TRBJ1-1
CDR3: ASSYGIGMGGTEAF

V: TRBV5-1
size: -
D: TRBD2
J: TRBJ2-3
CDR3: ASSFKRGVTDTQY

V: TRBV5-1
size: few
D: -
J: TRBJ1-2
CDR3: ASSTTAPDYGYT

V: TRBV4-1
size: -
D: -
J: TRBJ1-6
CDR3: ASSQDGTPLH

V: TRBV28
size: -
D: -
J: TRBJ2-7
CDR3: ASSFELVGLTYEQY

V: TRBV10-3
size: -
D: TRBD2
J: TRBJ2-3
CDR3: AIRNGGGTDTQY

V: TRBV4-1
size: few
D: TRBD1
J: TRBJ2-7
CDR3: ASSPGQGDSYEQY

V: TRBV7-2
size: -
D: TRBD2
J: TRBJ2-7
CDR3: ASSSRLAGEGVSEQY

V: TRBV29-1
size: -
D: -
J: -
CDR3: SVVVTLSYEQY

V: TRBV7-8
size: -
D: TRBD1
J: TRBJ2-7
CDR3: ASRTRPGQGAFEQY

V: TRBV19
size: few
D: -
J: TRBJ1-1
CDR3: ASTSIQGMNTEAF

V: TRBV18
size: -
D: -
J: TRBJ1-2
CDR3: ASSPMADSYGYT

V: TRBV19
size: -
D: TRBD1
J: TRBJ1-5
CDR3: ASSSYSTGIDQPQH

V: TRBV9
size: -
D: -
J: TRBJ2-2
CDR3: ASSSRTENTGELF

V: TRBV2
size: -
D: TRBD1
J: TRBJ2-3
CDR3: ASSFGRGRDTQY

V: TRBV28
size: few
D: -
J: TRBJ2-3
CDR3: ASSLLAPSTDTQY

V: TRBV11-3
size: few
D: TRBD1
J: TRBJ1-4
CDR3: ASGAGGEKLF

V: TRBV9
size: -
D: -
J: TRBJ1-3
CDR3: ASSVGTGQIY

V: TRBV30
size: -
D: -
J: TRBJ1-5
CDR3: AWSASRDQPQH

V: TRBV5-1
size: -
D: TRBD1
J: TRBJ1-6
CDR3: ASSSPQPGQSNSPLH

V: TRBV5-5
size: -
D: TRBD1
J: TRBJ1-2
CDR3: ASSLRVTGGAGGYT

V: TRBV4-2
size: -
D: -
J: TRBJ2-2
CDR3: ASSQGSGNTGELF

V: TRBV28
size: -
D: -
J: TRBJ1-2
CDR3: ASRNTGSYGYT

V: TRBV27
size: -
D: -
J: TRBJ1-5
CDR3: ASSQPGSNQPQH

V: TRBV5-1
size: -
D: -
J: TRBJ2-1
CDR3: ASSFLNEQF

V: TRBV13
size: -
D: -
J: TRBJ2-1
CDR3: ASTLDSVDEQF

V: TRBV6-4
size: -
D: -
J: TRBJ2-1
CDR3: ASSDQGGDEQF

V: TRBV29-1
size: once
D: TRBD1
J: TRBJ2-7
CDR3: SVDRGHEQY